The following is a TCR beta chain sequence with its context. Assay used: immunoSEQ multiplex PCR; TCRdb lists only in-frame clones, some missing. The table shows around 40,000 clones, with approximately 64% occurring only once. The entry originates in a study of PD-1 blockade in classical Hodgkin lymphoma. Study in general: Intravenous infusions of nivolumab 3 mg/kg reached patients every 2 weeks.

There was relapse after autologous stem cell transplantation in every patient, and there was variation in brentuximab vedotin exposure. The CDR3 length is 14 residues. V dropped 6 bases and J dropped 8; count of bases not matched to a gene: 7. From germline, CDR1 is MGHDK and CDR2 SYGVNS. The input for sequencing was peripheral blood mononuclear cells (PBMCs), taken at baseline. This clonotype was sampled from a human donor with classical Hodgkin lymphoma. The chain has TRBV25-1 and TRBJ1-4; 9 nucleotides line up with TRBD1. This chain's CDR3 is CASRTGGDWEKLFF. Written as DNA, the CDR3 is TGTGCCAGCAGAACAGGGGGCGATTGGGAAAAACTGTTTTTT.